One sample yielded the 5 T cell receptor beta chains listed below, sequenced in a study of shared clonotypes between healthy human individuals. TCRdb's copy holds only in-frame clones and misses some; the assay was immunoSEQ multiplex PCR. Seen here are more than 450,000 clones, 79% observed once, and the top ten hold around 13%. Input material: PBMCs. The origin of the receptors is a woman between 40 and 55 years old in good health. Some clones in this sample may be carry-over from other donors' samples.

This chain links TRBV5-1 with TRBJ2-7; TRBD2 is a possible D gene (5 bases). There are 15 residues in the CDR3. V lost 4 bases, J lost 5 bases, and 19 bases lay in between. Germline CDR1 and CDR2: SGHRS and YFSETQ. CDR3 in amino acids: CASSTGRTGGDEQYF. DNA for the CDR3: TGCGCCAGCAGCACTGGACGGACCGGAGGTGACGAGCAGTACTTC. The whole variable domain, remainder taken from reference TRBV5-1 and TRBJ2-7, is KAGVTQTPRYLIKTRGQQVTLSCSPISGHRSVSWYQQTPGQGLQFLFEYFSETQRNKGNFPGRFSGRQFSNSRSEMNVSTLELGDSALYLCASSTGRTGGDEQYFGPGTRLTVT.

The J gene is TRBJ2-7, the V gene TRBV5-4, with 13 bases fitting TRBD2. Germline loops: CDR1 SGHNT, CDR2 YYREEE (reference sequence). The CDR3 length is 14 residues. With 3 bases clipped from V and 7 bases from J, the junction kept 4 bases outside the gene matches. The CDR3 coding sequence is TGTGCCAGCAGCTCAACTAGCGGGAGGGGGGAGCAGTACTTC. This sequence encodes CASSSTSGRGEQYF. The variable domain in full, completed from reference TRBV5-4 and TRBJ2-7, reads ETGVTQSPTHLIKTRGQQVTLRCSSQSGHNTVSWYQQALGQGPQFIFQYYREEENGRGNFPPRFSGLQFPNYSSELNVNALELDDSALYLCASSSTSGRGEQYFGPGTRLTVT.

The chain couples TRBV30 to TRBJ1-6; 7 bases map to TRBD1. Germline trimming cut 5 bases from V and 6 bases from J; bases unmatched to any gene: 4. Per the germline V gene, CDR1 is GTSNPN and CDR2 is SVGIG (reference sequence). This CDR3 has 13 amino acids. DNA for the CDR3: TGTGCCTGGCAAGACAGGGCTAATTCACCCCTCCACTTT. Translated: CAWQDRANSPLHF.

The chain joins TRBV7-2 to TRBJ2-1; 7 nucleotides match TRBD1. The CDR3 sequence is 13 residues long. The V gene end was trimmed by 5 bases and the J gene end by 6 bases; junction bases not matched to a gene: 4. Per germline, CDR1 SGHTA and CDR2 FQGNSA. For the CDR3, the DNA is TGTGCCAGCAGCAAGGACAGGATCAATGAGCAGTTCTTC. Its translation: CASSKDRINEQFF.

This CDR3 is CAWSSFDRSDEKLFF. The CDR3 DNA sequence: TGTGCCTGGAGCTCATTCGACAGGTCGGATGAAAAACTGTTTTTT. The chain couples TRBV30 to TRBJ1-4; D is perhaps TRBD1 (6 bases). Trimming removed 3 bases from V and 6 bases from J, with 17 bases in between. The CDR3 sequence is 15 residues long. Germline values: CDR1 GTSNPN, CDR2 SVGIG (reference sequence).